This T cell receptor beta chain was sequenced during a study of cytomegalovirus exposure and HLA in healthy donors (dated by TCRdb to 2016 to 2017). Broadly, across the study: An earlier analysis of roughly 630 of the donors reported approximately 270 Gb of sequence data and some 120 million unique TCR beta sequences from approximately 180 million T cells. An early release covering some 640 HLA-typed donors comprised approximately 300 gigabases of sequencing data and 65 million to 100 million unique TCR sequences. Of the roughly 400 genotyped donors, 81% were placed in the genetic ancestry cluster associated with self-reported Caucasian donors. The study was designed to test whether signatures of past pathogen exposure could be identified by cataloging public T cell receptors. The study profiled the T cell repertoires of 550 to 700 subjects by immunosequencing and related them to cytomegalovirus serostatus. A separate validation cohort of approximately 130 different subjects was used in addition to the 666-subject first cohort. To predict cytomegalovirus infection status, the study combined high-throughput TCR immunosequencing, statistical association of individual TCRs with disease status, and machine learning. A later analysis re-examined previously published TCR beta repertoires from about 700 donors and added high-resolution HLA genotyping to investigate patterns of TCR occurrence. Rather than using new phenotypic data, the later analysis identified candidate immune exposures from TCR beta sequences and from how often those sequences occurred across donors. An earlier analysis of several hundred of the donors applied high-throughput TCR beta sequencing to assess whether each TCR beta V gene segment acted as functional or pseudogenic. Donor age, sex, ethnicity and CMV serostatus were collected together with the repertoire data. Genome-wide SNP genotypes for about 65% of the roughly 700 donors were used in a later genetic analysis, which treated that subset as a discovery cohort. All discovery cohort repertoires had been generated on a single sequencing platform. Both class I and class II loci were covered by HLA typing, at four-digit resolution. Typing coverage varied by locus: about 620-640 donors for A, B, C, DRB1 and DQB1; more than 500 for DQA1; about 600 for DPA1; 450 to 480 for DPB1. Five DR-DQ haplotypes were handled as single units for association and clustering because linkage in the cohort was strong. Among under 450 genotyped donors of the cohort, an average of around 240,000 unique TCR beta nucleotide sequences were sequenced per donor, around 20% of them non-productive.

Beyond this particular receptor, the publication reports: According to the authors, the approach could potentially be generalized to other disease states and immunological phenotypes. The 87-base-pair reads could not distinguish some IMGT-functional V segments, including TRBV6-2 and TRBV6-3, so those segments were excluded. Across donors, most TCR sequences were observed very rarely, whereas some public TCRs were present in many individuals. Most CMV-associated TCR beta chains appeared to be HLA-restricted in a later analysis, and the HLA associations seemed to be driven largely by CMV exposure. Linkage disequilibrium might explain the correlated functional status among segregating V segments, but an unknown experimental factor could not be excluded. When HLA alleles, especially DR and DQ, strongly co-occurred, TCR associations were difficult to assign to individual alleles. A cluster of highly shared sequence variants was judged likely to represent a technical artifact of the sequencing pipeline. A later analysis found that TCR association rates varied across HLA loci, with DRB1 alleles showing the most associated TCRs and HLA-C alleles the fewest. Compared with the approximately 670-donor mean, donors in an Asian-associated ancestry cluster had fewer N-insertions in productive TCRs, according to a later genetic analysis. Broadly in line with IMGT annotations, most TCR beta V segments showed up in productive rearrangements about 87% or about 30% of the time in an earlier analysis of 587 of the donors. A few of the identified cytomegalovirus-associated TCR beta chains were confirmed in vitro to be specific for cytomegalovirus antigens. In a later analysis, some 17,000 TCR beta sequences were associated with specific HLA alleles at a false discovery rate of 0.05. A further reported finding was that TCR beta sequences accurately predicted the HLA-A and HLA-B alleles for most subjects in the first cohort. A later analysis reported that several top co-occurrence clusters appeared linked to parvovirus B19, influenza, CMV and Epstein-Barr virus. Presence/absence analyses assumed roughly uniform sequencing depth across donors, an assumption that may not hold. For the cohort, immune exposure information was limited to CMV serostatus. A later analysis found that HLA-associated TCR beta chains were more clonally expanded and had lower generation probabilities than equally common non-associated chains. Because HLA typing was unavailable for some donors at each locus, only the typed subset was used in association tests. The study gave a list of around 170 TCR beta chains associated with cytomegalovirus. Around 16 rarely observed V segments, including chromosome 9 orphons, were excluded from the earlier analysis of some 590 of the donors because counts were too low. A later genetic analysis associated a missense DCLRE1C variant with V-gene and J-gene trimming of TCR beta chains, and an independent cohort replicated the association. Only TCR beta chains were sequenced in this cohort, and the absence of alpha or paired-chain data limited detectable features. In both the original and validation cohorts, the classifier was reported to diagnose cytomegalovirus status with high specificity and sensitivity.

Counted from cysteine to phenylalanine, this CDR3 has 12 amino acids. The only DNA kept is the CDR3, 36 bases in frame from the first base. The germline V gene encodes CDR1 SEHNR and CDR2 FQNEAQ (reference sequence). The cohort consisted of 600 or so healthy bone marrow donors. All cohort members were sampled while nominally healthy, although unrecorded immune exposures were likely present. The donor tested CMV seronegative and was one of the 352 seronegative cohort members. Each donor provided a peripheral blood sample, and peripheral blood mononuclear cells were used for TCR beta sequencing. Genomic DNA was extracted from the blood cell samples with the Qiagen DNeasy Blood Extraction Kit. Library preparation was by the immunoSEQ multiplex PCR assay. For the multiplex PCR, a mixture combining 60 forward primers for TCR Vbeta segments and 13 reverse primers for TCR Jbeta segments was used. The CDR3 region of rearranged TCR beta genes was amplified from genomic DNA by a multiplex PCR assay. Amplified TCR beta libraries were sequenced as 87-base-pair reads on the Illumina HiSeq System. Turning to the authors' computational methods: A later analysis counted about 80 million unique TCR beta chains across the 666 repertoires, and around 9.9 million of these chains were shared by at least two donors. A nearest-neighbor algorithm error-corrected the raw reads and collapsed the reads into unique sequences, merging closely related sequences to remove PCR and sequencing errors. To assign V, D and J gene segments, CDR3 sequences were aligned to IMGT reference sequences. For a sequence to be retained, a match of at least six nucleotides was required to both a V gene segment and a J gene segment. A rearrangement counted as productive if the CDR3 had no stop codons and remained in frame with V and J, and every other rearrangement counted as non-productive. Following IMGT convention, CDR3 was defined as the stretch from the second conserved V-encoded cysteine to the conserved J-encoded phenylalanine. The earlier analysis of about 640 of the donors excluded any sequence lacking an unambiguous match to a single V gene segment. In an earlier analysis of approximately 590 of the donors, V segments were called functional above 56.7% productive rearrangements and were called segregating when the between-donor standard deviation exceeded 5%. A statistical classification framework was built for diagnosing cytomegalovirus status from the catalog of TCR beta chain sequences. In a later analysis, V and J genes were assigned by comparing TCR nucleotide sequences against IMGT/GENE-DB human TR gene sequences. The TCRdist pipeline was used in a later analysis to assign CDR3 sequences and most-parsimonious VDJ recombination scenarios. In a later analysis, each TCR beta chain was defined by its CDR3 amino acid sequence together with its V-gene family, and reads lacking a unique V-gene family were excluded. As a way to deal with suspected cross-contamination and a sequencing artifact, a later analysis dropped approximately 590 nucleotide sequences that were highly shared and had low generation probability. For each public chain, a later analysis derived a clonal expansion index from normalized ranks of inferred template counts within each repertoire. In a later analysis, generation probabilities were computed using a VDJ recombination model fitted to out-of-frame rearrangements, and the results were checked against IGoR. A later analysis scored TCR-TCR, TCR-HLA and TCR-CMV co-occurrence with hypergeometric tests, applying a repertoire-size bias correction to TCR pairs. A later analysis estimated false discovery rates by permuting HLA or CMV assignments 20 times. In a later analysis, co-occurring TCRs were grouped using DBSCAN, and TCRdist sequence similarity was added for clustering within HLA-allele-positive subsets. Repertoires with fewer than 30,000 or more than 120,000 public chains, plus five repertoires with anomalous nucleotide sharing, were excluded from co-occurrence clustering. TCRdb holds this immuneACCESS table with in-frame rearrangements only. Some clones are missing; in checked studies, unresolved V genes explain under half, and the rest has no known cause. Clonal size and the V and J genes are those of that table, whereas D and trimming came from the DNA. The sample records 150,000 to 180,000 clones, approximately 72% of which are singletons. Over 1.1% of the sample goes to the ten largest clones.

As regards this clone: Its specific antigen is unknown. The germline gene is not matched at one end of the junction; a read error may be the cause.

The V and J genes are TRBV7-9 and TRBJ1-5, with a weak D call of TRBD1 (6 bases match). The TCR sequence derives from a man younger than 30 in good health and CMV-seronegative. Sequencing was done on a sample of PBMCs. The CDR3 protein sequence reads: CSSCAGDQPQHF. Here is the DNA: TGTTCCAGCTGCGCAGGGGATCAGCCCCAGCATTTT.